A selection of T cell receptor beta chains follows, all from one sample in a study of cytomegalovirus exposure and HLA in healthy donors. This table comes from immunoSEQ multiplex PCR, and its TCRdb copy is limited to in-frame clones, with some not included. The sample lists 150,000 to 200,000 clones, 81% seen once, with 4% to 5% in the top ten. Sequenced material: PBMCs. These receptors were obtained from a woman under 30 in good health and CMV-seropositive. Each CDR3 is given with its conserved first and last residue. Fields, in order: V gene, CDR3 length, clone size, J gene, D gene, CDR3 protein, CDR3 DNA. D genes are given only for firm matches. Size is omitted from some rows. Given values are once, few, many or a class for expanded clones.

v_call: TRBV7-2; cdr3_length: 16; clone_size: NA; j_call: TRBJ2-1; d_call: TRBD2; cdr3_aa: CASGGTSGGIYNEQFF; cdr3_nt: TGTGCCAGCGGGGGGACTAGCGGGGGGATATACAATGAGCAGTTCTTC
v_call: TRBV6-5; cdr3_length: 15; clone_size: NA; j_call: TRBJ2-1; d_call: TRBD1; cdr3_aa: CASRTRQGADNEQFF; cdr3_nt: TGTGCCAGCAGAACCCGACAGGGGGCGGACAATGAGCAGTTCTTC
v_call: TRBV5-1; cdr3_length: 15; clone_size: NA; j_call: TRBJ2-5; d_call: TRBD2; cdr3_aa: CASRQGLAGGETQYF; cdr3_nt: TGCGCCAGCAGACAGGGACTAGCGGGGGGGGAGACCCAGTACTTC
v_call: TRBV6-1; cdr3_length: 16; clone_size: once; j_call: TRBJ2-1; d_call: NA; cdr3_aa: CASSVRGLTSYNEQFF; cdr3_nt: TGTGCCAGCAGTGTCAGGGGCCTAACCTCCTACAATGAGCAGTTCTTC
v_call: TRBV11-3; cdr3_length: 13; clone_size: once; j_call: TRBJ2-7; d_call: NA; cdr3_aa: CASSLGPSYEQYF; cdr3_nt: TGTGCCAGCAGCTTGGGGCCATCCTACGAGCAGTACTTC
v_call: TRBV4-3; cdr3_length: 16; clone_size: NA; j_call: TRBJ2-3; d_call: NA; cdr3_aa: CASSQKTRGVVDTQYF; cdr3_nt: TGCGCCAGCAGCCAAAAGACTAGAGGAGTGGTCGATACGCAGTATTTT
v_call: TRBV2; cdr3_length: 12; clone_size: NA; j_call: TRBJ2-7; d_call: NA; cdr3_aa: CASNRVSYEQYF; cdr3_nt: TGTGCCAGCAACAGGGTATCCTACGAGCAGTACTTC
v_call: TRBV7-2; cdr3_length: 16; clone_size: NA; j_call: TRBJ2-7; d_call: TRBD2; cdr3_aa: CASSLPASGGGHEQYF; cdr3_nt: TGTGCCAGCAGCTTACCAGCTAGCGGGGGGGGCCACGAGCAGTACTTC
v_call: TRBV11-3; cdr3_length: 14; clone_size: NA; j_call: TRBJ2-1; d_call: NA; cdr3_aa: CASSSWRADNEQFF; cdr3_nt: TGTGCCAGCAGCTCTTGGAGGGCCGACAATGAGCAGTTCTTC
v_call: TRBV9; cdr3_length: 16; clone_size: NA; j_call: TRBJ1-1; d_call: NA; cdr3_aa: CASSVVGSPLNTEAFF; cdr3_nt: TGTGCCAGCAGCGTAGTCGGGAGCCCTTTGAACACTGAAGCTTTCTTT
v_call: TRBV13; cdr3_length: 13; clone_size: NA; j_call: TRBJ2-3; d_call: TRBD2; cdr3_aa: CASSPSSGGAGYF; cdr3_nt: TGTGCCAGCAGCCCGTCCAGCGGGGGGGCCGGGTATTTT
v_call: TRBV5-4; cdr3_length: 14; clone_size: NA; j_call: TRBJ2-7; d_call: TRBD1; cdr3_aa: CASRDRGRSHEQYF; cdr3_nt: TGTGCCAGCCGGGACAGGGGACGTTCCCACGAGCAGTACTTC
v_call: TRBV10-3; cdr3_length: 15; clone_size: NA; j_call: TRBJ2-5; d_call: NA; cdr3_aa: CAIRTSHRVGETQYF; cdr3_nt: TGTGCCATCAGGACGTCCCACAGGGTCGGAGAGACCCAGTACTTC
v_call: TRBV27; cdr3_length: 15; clone_size: NA; j_call: TRBJ2-3; d_call: TRBD1; cdr3_aa: CASSPWTGRTDTQYF; cdr3_nt: TGTGCCAGCAGTCCTTGGACAGGGCGCACAGATACGCAGTATTTT
v_call: TRBV19; cdr3_length: 16; clone_size: once; j_call: TRBJ1-5; d_call: NA; cdr3_aa: CASSIGTLNSNQPQHF; cdr3_nt: TGTGCCAGTAGTATAGGGACACTAAATAGCAATCAGCCCCAGCATTTT
v_call: TRBV29-1; cdr3_length: 14; clone_size: NA; j_call: TRBJ1-1; d_call: NA; cdr3_aa: CSVEGGGMNTEAFF; cdr3_nt: TGCAGCGTTGAGGGAGGGGGTATGAACACTGAAGCTTTCTTT
v_call: TRBV11-2; cdr3_length: 13; clone_size: NA; j_call: TRBJ2-1; d_call: TRBD2; cdr3_aa: CASSSGLAGEQFF; cdr3_nt: TGTGCCAGCAGCTCCGGACTAGCGGGTGAGCAGTTCTTC